The present T cell receptor (beta chain) was sequenced within a study of OX40 agonist ivuxolimab in advanced cancers. V shed 1 base and J shed 0 bases, with 9 bases lying between them. CDR1 SGHAT and CDR2 FQDESV come from the germline V gene (reference sequence). The CDR3 has 15 residues. The protocol was immunoSEQ multiplex PCR, while the TCRdb copy is restricted to in-frame clones and leaves out a portion. This sample has tens of thousands of clones, with roughly 84% found just once. Sample: CD4+ or CD8+ T cells sorted from blood, taken in a trial of the OX40 agonist ivuxolimab. This clonotype was obtained from an adult with an advanced solid tumor such as melanoma, head and neck, liver or kidney cancer. This rearrangement joins TRBV11-1 to TRBJ2-5; D ambiguous. CDR3 loop: CASSLVVQYQETQYF. The CDR3 DNA follows: TGTGCCAGCAGCTTAGTGGTTCAGTACCAAGAGACCCAGTACTTC.